These 23 T cell receptor beta chains originate from one sample sequenced in a study of blood T cell repertoires in COVID-19. Using immunoSEQ multiplex PCR, the repertoire was profiled, and TCRdb retains in-frame clones only, with some absent. The sample lists some 500,000 clones, roughly 90% occurring once. The sequencing input was PBMCs or T cells enriched from blood (not recorded which). The receptor set was obtained from a woman aged 40 to 50 who had recovered from COVID-19.

The chain links TRBV9 to TRBJ1-3, with D possibly matching TRBD1 (5 bases). The V and J ends lost 1 base and 1 base respectively, with 12 bases between them. Germline lookup yields CDR1 SGDLS and CDR2 YYNGEE. The CDR3 extends over 16 amino acids. CDR3 DNA sequence: TGTGCCAGCAGCGTACAAGGGGCGATATCTGGAAACACCATATATTTT. Its translation: CASSVQGAISGNTIYF.

The rearrangement links TRBV4-3 to TRBJ1-1; D ambiguous. There are 16 residues in the CDR3. V lost 1 base to trimming and J lost 0 bases, with 12 bases between them. Germline loops: CDR1 LGHNA, CDR2 YSLEER. This CDR3 reads CASSQVGEVMNTEAFF. The DNA for the CDR3 is TGCGCCAGCAGCCAAGTTGGGGAGGTAATGAACACTGAAGCTTTCTTT.

The rearrangement uses TRBV5-1 and TRBJ2-3; TRBD1 aligns across 7 bases. Germline-derived CDR1 and CDR2 are SGHRS and YFSETQ. The ends lost 7 bases at V and 0 bases at J; junction bases unmatched: 5. The CDR3 consists of 14 residues. Written as DNA, the CDR3 is TGCGCCAGCCAGACAGGGATGAGCACAGATACGCAGTATTTT. Encoded protein: CASQTGMSTDTQYF.

This chain links TRBV27 with TRBJ1-1; D not resolved. CDR3 length equals 14 residues. Germline values: CDR1 MNHEY, CDR2 SMNVEV (reference sequence). The germline V and J ends were trimmed by 5 bases and 0 bases, with 10 bases remaining between them. This CDR3 is CASSLTVMNTEAFF. CDR3 sequence (DNA): TGTGCCAGCAGTCTCACAGTAATGAACACTGAAGCTTTCTTT.

The chain employs TRBV28 and TRBJ2-1; a weak D match, TRBD2 (5 bases). The germline V gene has CDR1 MDHEN and CDR2 SYDVKM. The CDR3 spans 16 residues. Trimming pared 2 bases from V and 2 bases from J, leaving 13 bases between. As DNA, the CDR3 is TGTGCCAGCAGTTTACCCCCCACCGGGACCTACAATGAGCAGTTCTTC. Amino acid sequence: CASSLPPTGTYNEQFF.

V usage is TRBV24-1 and J usage is TRBJ2-1, with unresolved D. The germline CDR1 and CDR2 sequences are KGHDR and SFDVKD. The V end was cut by 9 bases, the J end by 0 bases, with 8 bases between. The CDR3 runs 13 residues. Here the CDR3 reads CATGGTSYNEQFF. CDR3 DNA: TGTGCCACCGGCGGTACCTCCTACAATGAGCAGTTCTTC.

This sequence joins TRBV19 and TRBJ1-2; D call uncertain. This CDR3 region has 13 residues. Germline V gene sequence: CDR1 LNHDA, CDR2 SQIVND (reference sequence). Deletions cut 0 bases from V and 10 bases from J, with 12 bases between. CDR3 amino acids: CASSIDRTADYTF. CDR3 DNA: TGTGCCAGTAGTATAGATCGCACAGCTGACTACACCTTC.

The chain has TRBV6-5 and TRBJ1-2; no clear D gene. Trimming removed 4 bases at V and 7 bases at J, with 10 bases between. The CDR3 runs 12 residues. Germline CDR1 is MNHEY and CDR2 is SVGAGI. The CDR3 nucleotides read TGTGCCAGCAGTTTGGACTGGATTGGCTACACCTTC. Its translation: CASSLDWIGYTF.

This chain uses TRBV9 with TRBJ2-1; 10 nucleotides agree with TRBD2. Per the germline V gene, CDR1 is SGDLS and CDR2 is YYNGEE. The V gene end was trimmed by 2 bases and the J gene end by 7 bases; junction bases not matched to a gene: 6. The CDR3 spans 15 residues. CDR3 loop: CASSVTMGLANEQFF. The CDR3 coding sequence is TGTGCCAGCAGCGTCACCATGGGACTAGCGAATGAGCAGTTCTTC.

The V and J genes are TRBV29-1 and TRBJ2-5, with 10 bases aligning to TRBD2. The V gene's germline CDR1 is SQVTM and CDR2 ANQGSEA. The trim removed 4 bases at V and 2 bases at J, leaving 4 bases unmatched. CDR3 length equals 14 residues. CDR3 protein: CSVAQTSGQETQYF. CDR3 DNA sequence: TGCAGCGTTGCCCAGACTAGCGGGCAAGAGACCCAGTACTTC.

The chain couples TRBV15 to TRBJ1-1; D possibly corresponds to TRBD1 (5 bases). V was cut by 1 base and J by 11 bases, with 11 bases left in between. CDR3 length equals 12 residues. Germline V CDR1 and CDR2: LNHNV, YYDKDF (reference sequence). The CDR3 sequence: CATSRVAGRAFF. CDR3 DNA sequence: TGTGCCACCAGCAGAGTTGCAGGGAGGGCTTTCTTT.

The chain is built from TRBV27 and TRBJ1-2; D is ambiguous. V lost 3 bases, J lost 4 bases, and 12 bases lay in between. Germline values: CDR1 MNHEY, CDR2 SMNVEV (reference sequence). There are 14 residues in the CDR3. CDR3 amino acids: CASSFGLLGYGYTF. The DNA of the CDR3 is TGTGCCAGCAGTTTCGGACTTCTTGGCTATGGCTACACCTTC.

CDR3 sequence: CASSPRGHEQYF. The DNA for the CDR3 is TGTGCCAGCAGCCCGAGGGGGCACGAGCAGTACTTC. This sequence joins TRBV3-1 (or the pseudogene TRBV3-2) and TRBJ2-7; 7 bases line up with TRBD1. The CDR3 is made up of 12 amino acids. The V gene's germline CDR1 is LGHDT and CDR2 YNNKEL (reference sequence). The V and J ends lost 4 bases and 5 bases, in that order; junction bases with no gene match: 2.

As for this clone: Other nucleotide sequences in the sample specify the same CDR3. This rearrangement joins TRBV10-3 to TRBJ1-1; 8 nucleotides align to TRBD1. V shed 6 bases, J shed 0 bases, and the junction held 3 bases outside the gene matches. CDR3 size: 14 residues. Germline V gene sequence: CDR1 ENHRY, CDR2 SYGVKD. CDR3 sequence reads: CAIRGTGMNTEAFF. The CDR3 DNA reads TGTGCCATCAGGGGGACAGGTATGAACACTGAAGCTTTCTTT.

The chain joins TRBV2 to TRBJ2-5, with D unclear. This CDR3 has 14 amino acids. Trimming removed 6 bases at V and 1 base at J, with 12 bases between. Germline lookup yields CDR1 SNHLY and CDR2 FYNNEI. The CDR3 loop reads CASSWVGIQETQYF. In DNA, the CDR3 is TGTGCCAGCAGCTGGGTGGGCATCCAAGAGACCCAGTACTTC.

V and J are TRBV12-5 and TRBJ1-4; TRBD1 agrees at 7 bases. V was pared by 7 bases and J by 4 bases, with 6 bases of the junction left unmatched. Germline V gene data show CDR1 as LGHNT and CDR2 as FRNRAP. The CDR3 spans 14 residues. CDR3 amino acids: CASAPGQFNEKLFF. In DNA, the CDR3 is TGTGCTAGTGCCCCGGGACAGTTTAATGAAAAACTGTTTTTT.

This sequence joins TRBV9 and TRBJ2-3; 8 bases are a match to TRBD1. Germline V gene sequence: CDR1 SGDLS, CDR2 YYNGEE. There are 16 residues in the CDR3. Trimming took 4 bases from V and 0 from J; bases not matched to a gene: 7. CDR3 residues: CASSFRQGLSTDTQYF. The DNA of the CDR3 is TGTGCCAGCAGCTTCCGACAGGGGTTGAGCACAGATACGCAGTATTTT.

This chain connects TRBV18 to TRBJ2-7; a weak D match, TRBD2 (7 bases). Germline assignment: CDR1 KGHSH and CDR2 LQKENI. V shed 2 bases and J shed 3 bases, with 11 bases lying between them. The CDR3 length is 14 residues. The CDR3 here is CASSPGGGRYEQYF. CDR3 DNA sequence: TGTGCCAGCTCACCAGGCGGGGGCCGCTACGAGCAGTACTTC. Combining the CDR3 with reference TRBV18 and TRBJ2-7 gives the whole variable domain NAGVMQNPRHLVRRRGQEARLRCSPMKGHSHVYWYRQLPEEGLKFMVYLQKENIIDESGMPKERFSAEFPKEGPSILRIQQVVRGDSAAYFCASSPGGGRYEQYFGPGTRLTVT.

The J gene is TRBJ1-5, the V gene TRBV5-1; TRBD1 agrees at 10 bases. Germline lookup yields CDR1 SGHRS and CDR2 YFSETQ. The CDR3 covers 15 residues. The V gene end was trimmed by 2 bases and the J gene end by 3 bases; junction bases not matched to a gene: 2. CDR3 nucleotides: TGCGCCAGCAGCTTAGGACAGGGGGTCAATCAGCCCCAGCATTTT. This codes for CASSLGQGVNQPQHF.

V usage is TRBV6-5 and J usage is TRBJ2-2; 7 bases are shared with TRBD2. V trimming: 5 bases; J trimming: 8 bases; junction bases outside the gene matches: 11. The length of the CDR3 is 15 residues. From germline, CDR1 is MNHEY and CDR2 SVGAGI. In DNA, the CDR3 is TGTGCCAGCAGTCCCTCCGGAGGAGCGGGAGGGGAGCTGTTTTTT. Its translation: CASSPSGGAGGELFF.

The rearrangement uses TRBV3-1 (or the pseudogene TRBV3-2) and TRBJ1-5; D unclear. Germline CDR1 and CDR2: LGHDT and YNNKEL (reference sequence). V gave up 0 bases and J gave up 7 bases, with 7 bases separating them. This CDR3 contains 13 residues. The CDR3 is CASSQDSGQPQHF. The CDR3, as DNA: TGTGCCAGCAGCCAAGATTCCGGGCAGCCCCAGCATTTT.

The gene calls are TRBV5-6 and TRBJ2-5, with 11 bases lining up with TRBD2. CDR1 and CDR2 from the germline V gene are SGHDT and YYEEEE. V gave up 4 bases and J gave up 4 bases; unmatched junction bases: 6. The CDR3 runs 15 residues. The DNA of the CDR3 is TGTGCCAGCAGCGATATGACTAGCGGGGCAGAGACCCAGTACTTC. Translation gives CASSDMTSGAETQYF.

V gene TRBV7-9 combines with J gene TRBJ1-4; 8 bases line up with TRBD1. After removal of 5 bases from V and 4 bases from J, the junction contained 6 bases not matched to a gene. The CDR3 is 15 amino acids. In germline, CDR1 is SEHNR, CDR2 FQNEAQ (reference sequence). The CDR3 here is CASSPTGGNNEKLFF. The DNA for the CDR3 is TGTGCCAGCAGCCCAACAGGGGGGAATAATGAAAAACTGTTTTTT.